Listed below are T cell receptor beta chains from one sample, sequenced in a study of blood T cell repertoires in COVID-19. Assay used: immunoSEQ multiplex PCR; TCRdb lists only in-frame clones, some missing. The repertoire has hundreds of thousands of clones, about 88% of them found once; the top ten carry approximately 2%. Sequenced material: PBMCs or T cells enriched from blood (not recorded which). Receptor source: a woman aged 55-70 years in a cohort exposed to, infected with or recovered from COVID-19 (not recorded which). The CDR3 runs from the conserved cysteine through the conserved F or W. D genes are given only for firm matches. A clone size is listed for some rows: how often the clone was seen (once, few, many), or a class if it is expanded.

TRBD2,TRBV5-5,TRBJ2-3,.,CASSSSGSGTDTQYF,TGTGCCAGCAGCTCTAGCGGGAGTGGCACAGATACGCAGTATTTT
.,TRBV30,TRBJ1-2,.,CAWSVLRANYGYTF,TGTGCCTGGAGTGTACTGAGGGCTAACTATGGCTACACCTTC
TRBD2,TRBV11-2,TRBJ2-1,.,CASSLSSGRALNEQFF,TGTGCCAGCAGCTTATCTAGCGGGAGGGCCTTAAATGAGCAGTTCTTC
TRBD1,TRBV2,TRBJ1-4,few,CASSLDRGKLFF,TGTGCCAGCAGCTTGGACAGGGGAAAACTGTTTTTT
.,TRBV5-4,TRBJ1-2,.,CASSYRNYGYTF,TGTGCCAGCAGCTACAGGAACTATGGCTACACCTTC
TRBD1,TRBV27,TRBJ2-7,.,CASSLSGTGANGEQYF,TGTGCCAGCAGTTTATCCGGGACAGGGGCGAACGGGGAGCAGTACTTC
TRBD1,TRBV18,TRBJ2-1,.,CASSPQGAYEQFF,TGTGCCAGCTCACCACAGGGGGCCTATGAGCAGTTCTTC
.,TRBV4-3,TRBJ1-2,.,CASSQAQGTGYTF,TGCGCCAGCAGCCAAGCTCAGGGTACGGGCTACACCTTC
TRBD1,TRBV7-9,TRBJ1-4,.,CASSFDRDNEKLFF,TGTGCCAGCAGCTTCGACAGGGATAATGAAAAACTGTTTTTT
TRBD1,TRBV2,TRBJ2-7,.,CASSREQGTYEQYF,TGTGCCAGCAGTCGAGAACAGGGGACCTACGAGCAGTACTTC
TRBD1,TRBV28,TRBJ1-2,.,CASRMTGVADYGYTF,TGTGCCAGCAGAATGACAGGGGTGGCCGACTATGGCTACACCTTC
.,TRBV6-5,TRBJ2-2,.,CASSYWQGGTGELFF,TGTGCCAGCAGTTACTGGCAGGGGGGAACCGGGGAGCTGTTTTTT
.,TRBV20-1,TRBJ2-4,.,CSARKGAEYF,TGCAGTGCTAGAAAGGGAGCGGAGTACTTC
TRBD1,TRBV18,TRBJ1-3,.,CASSRPGQGSSGNTIYF,TGTGCCAGCTCACGACCGGGACAGGGAAGCTCTGGAAACACCATATATTTT
TRBD2,TRBV4-2,TRBJ2-1,once,CASSQARTREGSNEQFF,TGTGCCAGCAGCCAAGCTAGGACTAGGGAGGGTTCGAATGAGCAGTTCTTC
.,TRBV6-5,TRBJ2-5,.,CASSYLGVGETQYF,TGTGCCAGCAGTTACCTCGGGGTGGGGGAGACCCAGTACTTC
.,TRBV28,TRBJ2-5,once,CASSSRSKAGETQYF,TGTGCCAGCAGTTCCCGGTCCAAAGCGGGAGAGACCCAGTACTTC
TRBD1,TRBV6-6,TRBJ2-7,once,CASSPGQGTYEQYF,TGTGCCAGCAGTCCGGGACAGGGAACCTACGAGCAGTACTTC
TRBD1,TRBV6-4,TRBJ1-1,.,CASRLTGTGEAFF,TGTGCCAGCAGATTGACAGGGACCGGGGAAGCTTTCTTT
TRBD1,TRBV2,TRBJ1-1,.,CASRGTGMNTEAFF,TGTGCCAGCAGGGGGACAGGGATGAACACTGAAGCTTTCTTT
TRBD2,TRBV11-2,TRBJ2-1,.,CASSVETSGRGEQFF,TGTGCCAGCAGCGTAGAGACTAGCGGGAGAGGTGAGCAGTTCTTC
.,TRBV7-2,TRBJ1-6,.,CASSLGPGWNSPLHF,TGTGCCAGCAGCTTAGGTCCAGGGTGGAATTCACCCCTCCACTTT
.,TRBV6-5,TRBJ1-5,.,CASSYSQGNSNQPQHF,TGTGCCAGCAGTTACTCGCAGGGAAATAGCAATCAGCCCCAGCATTTT
.,TRBV27,TRBJ1-1,.,CASSLSGGYTEAFF,TGTGCCAGCAGTTTATCTGGGGGGTACACTGAAGCTTTCTTT
TRBD1,TRBV18,TRBJ2-2,.,CASSPTGTANTGELFF,TGTGCCAGCTCACCAACCGGGACAGCGAACACCGGGGAGCTGTTTTTT
.,TRBV28,TRBJ2-7,.,CASSLGTYSYEQYF,TGTGCCAGCAGTTTAGGGACATATTCCTACGAGCAGTACTTC
.,TRBV29-1,TRBJ1-6,.,CSVREDSPLHF,TGCAGCGTCAGGGAGGATTCACCCCTCCACTTT
.,TRBV7-7,TRBJ2-1,.,CASSPRRGARYNEQFF,TGTGCTAGCAGCCCCCGGCGGGGAGCTCGGTACAATGAGCAGTTCTTC
.,TRBV30,TRBJ1-1,.,CAWSGRVMNTEAFF,TGTGCCTGGAGTGGGCGGGTTATGAACACTGAAGCTTTCTTT